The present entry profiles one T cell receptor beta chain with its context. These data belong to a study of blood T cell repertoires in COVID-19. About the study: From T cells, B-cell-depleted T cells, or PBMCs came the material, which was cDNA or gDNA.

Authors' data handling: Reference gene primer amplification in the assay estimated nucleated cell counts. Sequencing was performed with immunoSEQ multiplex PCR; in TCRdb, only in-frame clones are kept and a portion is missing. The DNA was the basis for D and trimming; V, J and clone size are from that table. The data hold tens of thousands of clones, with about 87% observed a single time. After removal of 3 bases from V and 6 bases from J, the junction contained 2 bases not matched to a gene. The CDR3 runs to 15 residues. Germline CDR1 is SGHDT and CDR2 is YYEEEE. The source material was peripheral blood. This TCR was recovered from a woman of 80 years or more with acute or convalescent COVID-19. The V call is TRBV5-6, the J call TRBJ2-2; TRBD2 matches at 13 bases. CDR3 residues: CASSSLAGGPGELFF. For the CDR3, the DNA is TGTGCCAGCAGCTCACTAGCGGGAGGGCCCGGGGAGCTGTTTTTT.